Each of the 32 T cell receptor beta chains below was sequenced from the same sample in a study of CD8+CD57+ T cells in acquired aplastic anemia. Only patients with CD8+CD57+ cell expansion on flow cytometry were chosen for sequencing. Template material for TCR beta VDJ and CDR3 profiling consisted of genomic DNA. Each CDR3 protein gets one entry after TCRdb re-called the reads with MiXCR. The sample lists 150,000 to 200,000 distinct CDR3 sequences; roughly 48% were seen once. Sample: sorted CD4+, CD8+, or CD8+CD57+ T cells (not recorded which) from PBMCs. The receptors originated from a human donor with aplastic anemia.

This clonotype occurred many times. V usage is TRBV5-1 and J usage is TRBJ1-6; D is ambiguous. The V and J ends lost 0 bases and 6 bases respectively, with 10 bases between them. The germline CDR1 and CDR2 sequences are SGHRS and YFSETQ. The CDR3 is 15 amino acids. The CDR3, as DNA: TGCGCCAGCAGCTTGGGGGGTCCTGGTAATTCACCCCTCCACTTT. It yields the protein CASSLGGPGNSPLHF.

This clonotype was observed many times. This chain uses TRBV6-6 with TRBJ2-5; no firm D call. The CDR3 contains 14 residues. From germline, CDR1 is MNHNY and CDR2 SVGAGI (reference sequence). The V end lost 8 bases, the J end lost 0 bases, and 13 bases lay between the germline ends. This CDR3 reads CASRFASYQETQYF. CDR3 bases: TGTGCCAGCCGTTTCGCCTCTTACCAAGAGACCCAGTACTTC.

There are many counts of this clonotype. The genes are TRBV19 and TRBJ1-1; TRBD1 aligns across 9 bases. V lost 1 base and J lost 5; bases outside the gene matches: 8. CDR3 length: 16 residues. In germline, CDR1 is LNHDA, CDR2 SQIVND (reference sequence). Written as DNA, the CDR3 is TGTGCCAGTAGTATAGGCGTACAGGGGGCAAGGACTGAAGCTTTCTTT. This gives the protein CASSIGVQGARTEAFF.

This clonotype was seen many times. One end of the junction is discordant with germline, which a read error may explain. The rearrangement joins TRBV12-3 or TRBV12-4 to TRBJ1-3; D possibly corresponds to TRBD1 (6 bases). The CDR3 covers 11 residues. CDR3 DNA: TGTGCCAGCAGTTTAGCGGAGGGACACCATTTT. Its protein product is CASSLAEGHHF.

This chain uses TRBV20-1 with TRBJ2-7; 8 bases align to TRBD1. This CDR3 comprises 13 residues. J was trimmed by 4 bases and V by 5 bases; bases with no gene match: 7. From germline, CDR1 is DFQATT and CDR2 SNEGSKA (reference sequence). The CDR3 DNA sequence: TGCAGTGCTCTGACAGGGGAGAGTTACGAGCAGTACTTC. Translation gives CSALTGESYEQYF.

The chain is built from TRBV29-1 and TRBJ2-1, with D perhaps matching TRBD2 (6 bases). CDR1 is SQVTM and CDR2 is ANQGSEA in the germline V gene. The V end lost 3 bases, the J end lost 6 bases, and 18 bases lay between the germline ends. The CDR3 runs to 15 residues. The CDR3 sequence is CSVDLRGTVPNEQFF. CDR3 sequence (DNA): TGCAGCGTTGACCTACGAGGGACTGTCCCCAATGAGCAGTTCTTC.

The chain employs TRBV6-4 and TRBJ2-2; D unresolved. Trimming stripped 4 bases from V and 2 bases from J, with 5 bases between. This CDR3 contains 13 residues. The germline gives CDR1 MRHNA, CDR2 SNTAGT. CDR3 in DNA: TGTGCCAGCAGTGGCACTAACACCGGGGAGCTGTTTTTT. Translating gives CASSGTNTGELFF.

This clonotype appeared many times. The chain employs TRBV20-1 and TRBJ1-5; possibly TRBD1 for D (5 bases). Germline CDR1 reads DFQATT; CDR2 reads SNEGSKA (reference sequence). The CDR3 covers 14 residues. V dropped 0 bases and J dropped 7 bases, with 13 bases sitting between them. This chain's CDR3 is CSAREGEGRQPQHF. CDR3 DNA sequence: TGCAGTGCTAGAGAGGGAGAGGGACGACAGCCCCAGCATTTT.

V gene TRBV7-9 combines with J gene TRBJ2-7; D is ambiguous. CDR1 SEHNR and CDR2 FQNEAQ come from the germline V gene (reference sequence). The CDR3 extends over 13 amino acids. Trimming removed 8 bases at V and 3 bases at J, with 14 bases between. The CDR3 DNA sequence: TGTGCCAGCGGGGTCACTAATCGCTACGAGCAGTACTTC. Translation: CASGVTNRYEQYF.

As to this clonotype: With a much larger clone just one base away, this may be a read error. The missing conserved phenylalanine or tryptophan at the end of this CDR3 makes a read error likely. The V call is TRBV7-8, the J call TRBJ2-2; maybe TRBD1 (6 bases). Germline CDR1 SGHVS, CDR2 FQNEAQ. V gave up 3 bases and J gave up 4 bases, with 12 bases separating them. There are 15 residues in the CDR3. The CDR3 spells CASSFPGTSTGELFS. The CDR3 DNA reads as TGTGCCAGCAGCTTTCCCGGGACATCCACCGGGGAGCTGTTTTCT.

This clonotype was seen a few times. A much bigger clone sits one base away, suggesting this may be a read error. The genes are TRBV9 and TRBJ1-3, with unresolved D. The germline V gene has CDR1 SGDLS and CDR2 YYNGEE. CDR3 length: 14 residues. The CDR3 DNA reads TGTGCCAGCAGCGTAAGAGGAGCGGGAAACACCATACATTTT. Encoded protein: CASSVRGAGNTIHF.

This clonotype was picked up many times. The chain recombines TRBV12-3 or TRBV12-4 with TRBJ2-1; 10 bases line up with TRBD2. The CDR3 contains 14 residues. V lost 5 bases and J lost 9; bases outside the gene matches: 7. The chain's CDR3 is CASSGLAGGREQFF. The CDR3 DNA reads as TGTGCCAGCAGTGGATTAGCGGGAGGTCGTGAGCAGTTCTTC.

The gene calls are TRBV11-1 and TRBJ2-3; D is perhaps TRBD1 or TRBD2 (5 bases each). V was trimmed by 1 base and J by 1 base, leaving 9 bases between them. The CDR3 runs to 15 residues. Germline-derived CDR1 and CDR2 are SGHAT and FQDESV (reference sequence). CDR3: CASSLEGTGTDTQYF. In DNA, the CDR3 is TGTGCCAGCAGCTTAGAAGGGACGGGCACAGATACGCAGTATTTT.

On this clonotype itself: The junction departs from the called germline gene at one end, perhaps through a read error. The CDR3 DNA follows: TGTGCCGGCAGTTTTTCTAGCAGCCGCAATGAGCAGTTCTTC. Translating gives CAGSFSSSRNEQFF. This chain links TRBV11-2 with TRBJ2-1, with D tentatively TRBD2 (5 bases). This CDR3 is built from 14 residues. Germline values: CDR1 SGHAT, CDR2 FQNNGV.

This clonotype was counted ten times or more. This chain joins TRBV7-4 and TRBJ1-5; D gene ambiguous. With 8 bases removed from V and 0 bases from J, the gap between germline ends came to 17 bases. This CDR3 has 16 residues. Germline V CDR1 and CDR2: SGHVT, SQSDAQ. The CDR3 nucleotides are TGTGCCAGCCGATTTCGAGGGAGGGCTAGCAATCAGCCCCAGCATTTT. Translation: CASRFRGRASNQPQHF.

This clonotype was seen at least ten times. The chain employs TRBV6-1 and TRBJ2-7; 9 bases map to TRBD1. Germline CDR1 reads MNHNS; CDR2 reads SASEGT. Germline trimming cut 4 bases from V and 1 base from J; bases unmatched to any gene: 8. The CDR3 consists of 16 residues. The chain's CDR3 is CASSAGQGFASYEQYF. Here the CDR3 DNA reads TGTGCCAGCAGTGCGGGACAGGGTTTCGCGTCCTACGAGCAGTACTTC.

The V and J genes are TRBV7-9 and TRBJ2-5, with 8 bases matching TRBD1. In germline, CDR1 is SEHNR, CDR2 FQNEAQ (reference sequence). The V and J ends lost 1 base and 4 bases, in that order; junction bases with no gene match: 5. The CDR3 is made up of 15 amino acids. The CDR3 DNA is TGTGCCAGCAGCTTAGTGGCAGGGGGCATAGAGACCCAGTACTTC. Encoded protein: CASSLVAGGIETQYF.

This clonotype appeared many times. V usage is TRBV6-5 and J usage is TRBJ2-7; 8 bases line up with TRBD2. The CDR3 has 13 residues. The germline gives CDR1 MNHEY, CDR2 SVGAGI. J was trimmed by 3 bases and V by 6 bases; bases with no gene match: 4. CDR3 sequence: CASSRTSGYEQYF. CDR3 in DNA: TGTGCCAGCAGCCGAACTAGCGGCTACGAGCAGTACTTC.

This clonotype was observed at least ten times. The genes are TRBV12-3 or TRBV12-4 and TRBJ1-5; 7 bases match TRBD1. The CDR3 is 13 amino acids. The ends lost 3 bases at V and 7 bases at J; junction bases unmatched: 3. The CDR3 loop is CASSLLQGQPQHF. The CDR3 region has the DNA TGTGCCAGCAGTTTGCTACAGGGGCAGCCCCAGCATTTT.

This clonotype has ten or more counts. The V and J genes are TRBV6-6 and TRBJ2-3, with D tentatively TRBD2 (6 bases). The germline gives CDR1 MNHNY, CDR2 SVGAGI (reference sequence). Trimming cost V 7 bases and J 0 bases, with 14 bases left between them. The CDR3 covers 15 residues. CDR3 nucleotide sequence: TGTGCCAGCAAAGCCCGGGGGTCTAGCACAGATACGCAGTATTTT. Protein: CASKARGSSTDTQYF.

This clonotype was seen only a few times. This chain joins TRBV27 and TRBJ2-7; perhaps TRBD1 as D (6 bases). The ends were cut back, 4 bases at V and 0 bases at J, with 16 bases in the middle. CDR1 and CDR2 (germline): MNHEY, SMNVEV (reference sequence). The CDR3 has 16 residues. The DNA for the CDR3 is TGTGCCAGCAGTTCGGCAGGGGTGGGCTTCTCCTACGAGCAGTACTTC. Protein sequence: CASSSAGVGFSYEQYF.

This clonotype has a count of ten or more. The genes are TRBV9 and TRBJ1-4; D unresolved. Germline CDR1 is SGDLS and CDR2 is YYNGEE. The CDR3 is made up of 12 amino acids. Between the trimmed V and J ends, which lost 4 bases and 14 bases, there was a span of 15 bases. The CDR3, as DNA: TGTGCCAGCAGCTCATATTCCACAGAGCTGTTTTTT. It encodes CASSSYSTELFF.

V and J are TRBV4-2 and TRBJ2-7; D is unclear. Germline-derived CDR1 and CDR2 are LGHNA and YNFKEQ. The CDR3 has 14 amino acids. V was cut by 5 bases and J by 0 bases, with 11 bases left in between. CDR3 sequence: CASSDRTVSYEQYF. The CDR3 DNA is TGTGCCAGCAGCGACCGGACGGTCTCCTACGAGCAGTACTTC.

This sequence joins TRBV10-3 and TRBJ1-1; no reliable D call. V dropped 8 bases and J dropped 5 bases, with 15 bases sitting between them. The CDR3 loop spans 13 amino acids. Germline V gene data show CDR1 as ENHRY and CDR2 as SYGVKD. The chain's CDR3 is CAIANGGFTEAFF. The CDR3 DNA reads as TGTGCCATCGCAAACGGAGGGTTTACTGAAGCTTTCTTT.

The sample holds many counts of this clonotype. The chain is built from TRBV5-1 and TRBJ1-4, with 7 bases fitting TRBD1. CDR1 is SGHRS, CDR2 YFSETQ, per germline. The CDR3 totals 14 residues. Trimming removed 5 bases from V and 6 bases from J; junction bases left unmatched: 7. The CDR3 loop is CASRTGTEDEKLFF. For the CDR3, the DNA is TGCGCCAGCAGAACCGGGACAGAAGATGAAAAACTGTTTTTT.

This clonotype occurred many times. This sequence joins TRBV2 and TRBJ1-2, with TRBD1 as a possible D gene (6 bases). This CDR3 is built from 14 residues. Per germline, CDR1 SNHLY and CDR2 FYNNEI. The V and J ends lost 1 base and 8 bases respectively, with 14 bases between them. The CDR3 spells CASSEVRQELGYTF. CDR3 sequence (DNA): TGTGCCAGCAGTGAAGTCAGACAGGAACTCGGCTACACCTTC.

This chain connects TRBV29-1 to TRBJ1-1, with 9 bases matching TRBD1. Germline V gene lookup returns CDR1 SQVTM and CDR2 ANQGSEA. Trimming took 7 bases from V and 7 from J; bases not matched to a gene: 7. The CDR3 sequence is 12 residues long. CDR3: CSALDRGHEAFF. Written as DNA, the CDR3 is TGCAGCGCCTTGGACAGGGGCCATGAAGCTTTCTTT.

This chain connects TRBV29-1 to TRBJ1-1; D not resolved. The CDR3 has 12 residues. V was trimmed by 7 bases and J by 1 base, leaving 10 bases between them. Germline assignment: CDR1 SQVTM and CDR2 ANQGSEA. The CDR3 is CSAEGANTEAFF. In DNA form, the CDR3 reads TGCAGCGCCGAGGGAGCGAACACTGAAGCTTTCTTT.

This clonotype was observed a handful of times. The V call is TRBV11-2, the J call TRBJ1-5, with D maybe TRBD1 (5 bases). CDR1 and CDR2 (germline): SGHAT, FQNNGV. The CDR3 has 19 residues. Trimming shortened V by 5 bases and J by 0 bases, and 23 bases separated the two germline ends. The CDR3 DNA reads TGTGCCAGCAGCCCCACGATGAGGGGAAAAAACCATAGCAATCAGCCCCAGCATTTT. Translating gives CASSPTMRGKNHSNQPQHF.

The chain uses TRBV7-3 and TRBJ2-5; D is uncertain. Trimming removed 3 bases from V and 5 bases from J, with 10 bases in between. The CDR3 is 13 residues long. Germline V gene sequence: CDR1 SGHTA, CDR2 FQGTGA. The CDR3 sequence is CASSFPVWETQYF. The CDR3 coding sequence is TGTGCCAGCAGCTTCCCAGTGTGGGAGACCCAGTACTTC.

The chain links TRBV3-1 to TRBJ1-2; D uncertain. The CDR3 sequence is 16 residues long. Per germline, CDR1 LGHDT and CDR2 YNNKEL (reference sequence). Between the trimmed V and J ends, which lost 6 bases and 1 base, there was a span of 18 bases. The CDR3 loop is CASSSPSIDGNYGYTF. The CDR3 nucleotides are TGTGCCAGCAGTTCCCCTTCCATCGACGGTAACTATGGCTACACCTTC. The full variable domain, completed using reference TRBV3-1 and TRBJ1-2, is DTAVSQTPKYLVTQMGNDKSIKCEQNLGHDTMYWYKQDSKKFLKIMFSYNNKELIINETVPNRFSPKSPDKAHLNLHINSLELGDSAVYFCASSSPSIDGNYGYTFGSGTRLTVV.

The V gene is TRBV7-8, the J gene TRBJ1-4; D ambiguous. The germline gives CDR1 SGHVS, CDR2 FQNEAQ. The CDR3 extends over 13 amino acids. The V end was cut by 7 bases, the J end by 4 bases, with 10 bases between. CDR3 sequence reads: CASTLRHNEKLFF. The CDR3 region has the DNA TGTGCCAGCACCCTCCGCCATAATGAAAAACTGTTTTTT.